One sample yielded the 28 T cell receptor beta chains listed below, sequenced in a study of response to subunit inactivated influenza vaccine. One entry per CDR3 protein, called by TCRdb with MiXCR from the RT-PCR reads. The sample records about 570,000 distinct CDR3 sequences, 11% being singletons. The sample was also linked to a second study, of T cells expressing NK-cell markers. That source notes: In generating TCR beta cDNA, 5'RACE template switching with UMIs was used.

The sample in question was PBMCs from blood, obtained on the day of vaccination. These receptors originate from a man over 45 who received an inactivated influenza vaccine.

The chain uses TRBV4-1 and TRBJ1-1; D possibly corresponds to TRBD1 (6 bases). The CDR3 sequence is 13 residues long. In germline, CDR1 is MGHRA, CDR2 YSYEKL. The V gene lost 2 bases and the J gene lost 5 bases, with 9 bases spanning the gap. The CDR3 nucleotides read TGCGCCAGCAGCCAACCGGGGGCGACTGAAGCTTTCTTT. Its protein product is CASSQPGATEAFF.

The sample holds a few counts of this clonotype. The chain combines TRBV6-4 with TRBJ2-3, with 9 bases that match TRBD2. J gave up 4 bases and V 4 bases, and 6 bases lay outside the gene matches. The CDR3 runs 15 residues. The V gene's germline CDR1 is MRHNA and CDR2 SNTAGT. CDR3 nucleotide sequence: TGTGCCAGCAGTGTTGACCTAGCGGGATCAGATACGCAGTATTTT. Its protein is CASSVDLAGSDTQYF.

In regard to this clonotype: A read error may explain this, as a much larger clone is one base away. The rearrangement uses TRBV12-3 or TRBV12-4 and TRBJ2-3, with 9 bases aligning to TRBD2. V trimming: 11 bases; J trimming: 1 base; junction bases outside the gene matches: 10. There are 15 residues in the CDR3. CDR3 in DNA: TGTGCCTGCGGAAGTAGCGGGGGAGGCACAGATACGCAGTATTTT. It specifies CACGSSGGGTDTQYF.

This clonotype has at least ten counts. V usage is TRBV29-1 and J usage is TRBJ2-1; the match to TRBD2 covers 8 bases. This CDR3 comprises 11 residues. Per germline, CDR1 SQVTM and CDR2 ANQGSEA. The trim removed 6 bases at V and 12 bases at J, leaving 7 bases unmatched. In DNA, the CDR3 is TGCAGCGTCGTAGCGGGAAAGGGGCAGTTCTTC. It specifies CSVVAGKGQFF.

The chain couples TRBV25-1 to TRBJ2-7; the D gene is possibly TRBD1 (6 bases). The ends were cut back, 5 bases at V and 2 bases at J, with 13 bases in the middle. This CDR3 has 14 residues. Germline loops: CDR1 MGHDK, CDR2 SYGVNS. This CDR3 is CASSQETGAYEQYF. The CDR3 DNA reads TGTGCCAGCAGTCAGGAGACAGGAGCCTACGAGCAGTACTTC.

By sample share, this clonotype is medium-sized. The chain combines TRBV28 with TRBJ1-2; D unresolved. The CDR3 covers 13 residues. CDR1 is MDHEN and CDR2 is SYDVKM in the germline V gene. Deletions cut 2 bases from V and 8 bases from J, with 12 bases between. CDR3 residues: CASSLNPVGGYTF. The DNA of the CDR3 is TGTGCCAGCAGTTTAAATCCTGTGGGGGGCTACACCTTC.

The rearrangement uses TRBV28 and TRBJ1-4; possibly TRBD1 for D (6 bases). Per the germline V gene, CDR1 is MDHEN and CDR2 is SYDVKM. The V and J ends lost 5 bases and 7 bases respectively, with 23 bases between them. The CDR3 consists of 17 residues. CDR3 sequence: CASSPTARGLGAEKLFF. Here the CDR3 DNA reads TGTGCCAGCAGTCCAACCGCTAGGGGGTTGGGAGCTGAAAAACTGTTTTTT.

On this clonotype: A much larger clone lies one base from this, so it may be a read error. The rearrangement links TRBV3-1 to TRBJ1-2; D is possibly TRBD1 (6 bases). The CDR3 length is 12 residues. Trimming shortened V by 3 bases and J by 4 bases, and 6 bases separated the two germline ends. Germline CDR1 is LGHDT and CDR2 is YNNKEL (reference sequence). The CDR3 DNA reads TGTGCCAGCAGCCAGGGGGCCTATGGCTACACCTTC. Translation: CASSQGAYGYTF.

This clonotype appeared a few times. The rearrangement uses TRBV29-1 and TRBJ2-5; no definite D call. The V end lost 6 bases, the J end lost 1 base, and 12 bases lay between the germline ends. Germline CDR1 SQVTM, CDR2 ANQGSEA. CDR3 length equals 13 residues. CDR3: CSVERLGQETQYF. The CDR3 DNA sequence: TGCAGCGTAGAAAGGTTGGGCCAAGAGACCCAGTACTTC.

This clonotype was seen more than once but under ten times. The chain joins TRBV20-1 to TRBJ2-3; D might be TRBD2 (6 bases). The CDR3 is 14 residues long. The V and J ends lost 3 bases and 2 bases respectively, with 12 bases between them. CDR1 DFQATT and CDR2 SNEGSKA come from the germline V gene (reference sequence). CDR3 coding DNA: TGCAGTGCTAGTATAGCGGAGCTCACAGATACGCAGTATTTT. Amino acids: CSASIAELTDTQYF.

The chain links TRBV6-5 to TRBJ1-1; 9 positions match TRBD1. Germline loops: CDR1 MNHEY, CDR2 SVGAGI. The CDR3 is made up of 15 amino acids. V gave up 2 bases and J gave up 6 bases; unmatched junction bases: 7. The CDR3 nucleotides are TGTGCCAGCAGTTACCCCACGGGACAGGGCTCTGAAGCTTTCTTT. This gives the protein CASSYPTGQGSEAFF.

This clonotype came up a few times. The chain employs TRBV7-8 and TRBJ1-6; D is undetermined. Trimming took 5 bases from V and 4 from J, leaving 9 bases between them. The CDR3 is 14 residues long. CDR1 is SGHVS and CDR2 is FQNEAQ in the germline V gene. The CDR3 DNA reads as TGTGCCAGCAGCCAGCAGTCTTATAATTCACCCCTCCACTTT. Translating it yields CASSQQSYNSPLHF.

This clonotype was recorded once. The chain links TRBV4-2 to TRBJ2-5, with D hard to call. Trimming took 6 bases from V and 4 from J, leaving 18 bases between them. The CDR3 has 15 residues. The V gene's germline CDR1 is LGHNA and CDR2 YNFKEQ. Here the CDR3 DNA reads TGTGCCAGCAGTCATACCCCAACGGGCCCAGAGACCCAGTACTTC. Translated, it gives CASSHTPTGPETQYF.

This clonotype was counted at least ten times. The chain couples TRBV12-3 or TRBV12-4 to TRBJ1-1; D is unresolved. The CDR3 loop spans 13 amino acids. Trimming removed 2 bases from V and 7 bases from J, with 11 bases in between. CDR3 loop: CASSLNGVLEAFF. The CDR3 region has the DNA TGTGCCAGCAGTTTAAACGGGGTTCTTGAAGCTTTCTTT.

This clonotype was seen only a few times. The DNA of the CDR3 is TGTGCCAGCAGCTTGGATTTGGTACAGGGCTATGGCTACACCTTC. Residues: CASSLDLVQGYGYTF. This chain connects TRBV5-4 to TRBJ1-2, with D possibly matching TRBD1 (6 bases). V lost 0 bases and J 4 bases, leaving 13 bases between the germline ends. There are 15 residues in the CDR3. Germline CDR1 reads SGHNT; CDR2 reads YYREEE (reference sequence).

Regarding this clonotype: Compared with germline, one end of the junction differs, possibly owing to a read error. V and J are TRBV27 and TRBJ1-1, with a weak D call TRBD1 (5 bases). Germline V gives CDR1 MNHEY, CDR2 SMNVEV (reference sequence). CDR3 length: 15 residues. CDR3: CVSSLSRGTNTEAFF. As DNA, the CDR3 is TGTGTCAGCAGTTTATCCCGGGGGACTAACACTGAAGCTTTCTTT.

The chain uses TRBV7-9 and TRBJ2-3; D gene uncertain. Trimming stripped 5 bases from V and 5 bases from J, with 5 bases between. The CDR3 is made up of 11 amino acids. Germline V gene sequence: CDR1 SEHNR, CDR2 FQNEAQ (reference sequence). This chain's CDR3 is CASSSQDTQYF. The CDR3 region has the DNA TGTGCCAGCAGCAGCCAAGATACGCAGTATTTT.

This clonotype has just a few counts. This sequence joins TRBV6-2 or TRBV6-3 and TRBJ1-1; a possible D gene is TRBD1 (6 bases). The V gene's germline CDR1 is MNHEY and CDR2 SVGEGT. The CDR3 length is 21 residues. V was trimmed by 0 bases and J by 0 bases, leaving 26 bases between them. The CDR3 DNA follows: TGTGCCAGCAGTTACTCAATCGGCAGGGGCGACTATTTTACTATGAACACTGAAGCTTTCTTT. This codes for CASSYSIGRGDYFTMNTEAFF.

This clonotype was recorded a few times. The chain recombines TRBV7-2 with TRBJ2-7, with D possibly matching TRBD2 (5 bases). The ends were cut back, 1 base at V and 0 bases at J, with 16 bases in the middle. The CDR3 runs to 17 residues. Germline V gene sequence: CDR1 SGHTA, CDR2 FQGNSA. The DNA of the CDR3 is TGTGCCAGCAGCTTAGTGGGTGGCCAAACTAGCTCCTACGAGCAGTACTTC. It codes for CASSLVGGQTSSYEQYF.

In this sample, this clonotype turned up many times. This chain links TRBV28 with TRBJ1-1; D is ambiguous. The length of the CDR3 is 14 residues. From germline, CDR1 is MDHEN and CDR2 SYDVKM. With 2 bases removed from V and 2 bases from J, the gap between germline ends came to 9 bases. Here the CDR3 DNA reads TGTGCCAGCAGTTTAACTGGGATCAACACTGAAGCTTTCTTT. It specifies CASSLTGINTEAFF.

The chain uses TRBV20-1 and TRBJ1-4; 10 bases are shared with TRBD1. The V and J ends lost 6 bases and 8 bases, in that order; junction bases with no gene match: 9. This CDR3 region has 14 residues. Germline CDR1 is DFQATT and CDR2 is SNEGSKA (reference sequence). DNA of the CDR3: TGCAGTGCCACCGGGACAGGGGACCGGGAAAAACTGTTTTTT. Translation gives CSATGTGDREKLFF.

This clonotype was seen a few times. This rearrangement joins TRBV5-1 to TRBJ2-7, with D perhaps TRBD1 (5 bases). V dropped 4 bases and J dropped 2 bases, with 16 bases sitting between them. The V gene's germline CDR1 is SGHRS and CDR2 YFSETQ. The CDR3 spans 15 residues. The CDR3 bases are TGCGCCAGCAGCCAGGGTCCGGGTAAAACCTACGAGCAGTACTTC. It specifies CASSQGPGKTYEQYF.

This chain uses TRBV6-5 with TRBJ2-2; D is undetermined. Germline values: CDR1 MNHEY, CDR2 SVGAGI. Trimming took off 0 bases at V and 0 bases at J, with 8 bases between the two ends. CDR3 length equals 16 residues. The CDR3 DNA sequence: TGTGCCAGCAGTTACTCGAGAGCTGCGAACACCGGGGAGCTGTTTTTT. Amino acid sequence: CASSYSRAANTGELFF.

This chain connects TRBV7-2 to TRBJ2-4; 10 bases agree with TRBD1. CDR1 is SGHTA and CDR2 is FQGNSA in the germline V gene. Trimming took 0 bases from V and 8 from J; bases not matched to a gene: 7. CDR3 length: 16 residues. The CDR3 is CASSLAPGQGLDIQYF. The CDR3 DNA follows: TGTGCCAGCAGCTTAGCGCCGGGACAGGGGTTGGACATTCAGTACTTC.

This chain joins TRBV3-1 and TRBJ2-4, with D tentatively TRBD1 (6 bases). V was trimmed by 2 bases and J by 16 bases, leaving 12 bases between them. The CDR3 covers 11 residues. The germline V gene encodes CDR1 LGHDT and CDR2 YNNKEL (reference sequence). CDR3 sequence: CASSQLTGSYF. CDR3 DNA sequence: TGTGCCAGCAGCCAATTAACAGGGAGCTACTTC.

This clonotype was observed many times. The chain combines TRBV20-1 with TRBJ2-7; 8 bases fit TRBD2. Germline trimming cut 7 bases from V and 5 bases from J; bases unmatched to any gene: 4. This CDR3 spans 11 amino acids. Germline CDR1 reads DFQATT; CDR2 reads SNEGSKA (reference sequence). The CDR3 DNA sequence: TGCAGTGTCAGCGGGAGTGACGAGCAGTACTTC. Its protein product is CSVSGSDEQYF.

Only a few counts were recorded for this clonotype. The chain uses TRBV30 and TRBJ2-3; 11 positions agree with TRBD2. Per the germline V gene, CDR1 is GTSNPN and CDR2 is SVGIG (reference sequence). With V trimmed by 0 bases and J by 2 bases, 4 bases remained unmatched. This CDR3 has 16 amino acids. The CDR3 region has the DNA TGTGCCTGGAGTGTTACTAGCGGGAGCCTCACAGATACGCAGTATTTT. Translation gives CAWSVTSGSLTDTQYF. Variable domain in full (rest from reference TRBV30 and TRBJ2-3): SQTIHQWPATLVQPVGSPLSLECTVEGTSNPNLYWYRQAAGRGLQLLFYSVGIGQISSEVPQNLSASRPQDRQFILSSKKLLLSDSGFYLCAWSVTSGSLTDTQYFGPGTRLTVL.

This clonotype came up many times. V gene TRBV24-1 combines with J gene TRBJ1-1; D might be TRBD1 (5 bases). The length of the CDR3 is 12 residues. Trimming shortened V by 5 bases and J by 3 bases, and 6 bases separated the two germline ends. Germline CDR1 is KGHDR and CDR2 is SFDVKD. This CDR3 is CATSVGDTEAFF. CDR3 in DNA: TGTGCCACCAGTGTGGGGGACACTGAAGCTTTCTTT.